This record concerns one T cell receptor (beta chain) sequence. An end of the junction differs from the germline gene, which may be a read error. Using immunoSEQ multiplex PCR, the repertoire was profiled, and TCRdb retains in-frame clones only, with some absent. Among some 42,000 clones listed, more than 75% were seen once. These data originate in a study of OX40 agonist ivuxolimab in advanced cancers. This material consisted of CD4+ or CD8+ T cells sorted from blood, taken in a trial of the OX40 agonist ivuxolimab. This TCR was sampled from an adult with an advanced solid tumor such as melanoma, head and neck, liver or kidney cancer.

The CDR3 DNA sequence: TGTGCCAGCAGCTTGGACGGGACTGCCCAACATGGCTACACCTTC. It encodes CASSLDGTAQHGYTF. The J gene is TRBJ1-2, the V gene TRBV5-3; D may be TRBD1 (5 bases). TRBV5-3 is treated as an ORF (open reading frame) with a function not yet certain. The CDR3 has 15 residues.